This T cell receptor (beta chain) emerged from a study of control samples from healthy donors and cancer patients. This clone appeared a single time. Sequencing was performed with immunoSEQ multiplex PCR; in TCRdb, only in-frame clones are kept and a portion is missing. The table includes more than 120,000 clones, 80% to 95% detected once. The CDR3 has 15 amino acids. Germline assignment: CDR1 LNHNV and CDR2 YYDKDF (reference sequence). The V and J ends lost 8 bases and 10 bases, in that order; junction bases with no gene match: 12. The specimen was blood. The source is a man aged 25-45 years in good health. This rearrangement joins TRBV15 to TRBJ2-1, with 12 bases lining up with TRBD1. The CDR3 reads CATSGRDRGLGEQFF. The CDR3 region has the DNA TGTGCCACCTCGGGCCGGGACAGGGGGCTGGGGGAGCAGTTCTTC.